Listed here are 11 T cell receptor beta chains from one sample, sequenced in a study of CD8 T cells in Susac syndrome. Reverse transcription used about 0.45 to 1 ug RNA and random hexamers. A single record per CDR3 protein comes from TCRdb applying MiXCR to the immunoSEQ multiplex PCR reads. The table lists 180,000 or so distinct CDR3 sequences, approximately 95% of them singletons. Sequenced input: CD4+ T cells from PBMCs. The source is a human donor in good health.

The CDR3 sequence: CASSVGTGRDEQYF. The CDR3 bases are TGTGCCAGCAGCGTTGGGACAGGGAGAGACGAGCAGTACTTC. The genes are TRBV9 and TRBJ2-7; 9 bases map to TRBD1. The CDR3 has 14 amino acids. Germline V gives CDR1 SGDLS, CDR2 YYNGEE. V lost 2 bases, J lost 5 bases, and 5 bases stayed unmatched.

This rearrangement joins TRBV12-3 or TRBV12-4 to TRBJ2-1; 8 bases align to TRBD2. The length of the CDR3 is 14 residues. Germline trimming cut 6 bases from V and 5 bases from J; bases unmatched to any gene: 6. CDR3 residues: CASRGSGTDNEQFF. DNA for the CDR3: TGTGCCAGCAGGGGTAGCGGGACGGACAATGAGCAGTTCTTC.

The V and J genes are TRBV2 and TRBJ2-7; no clear D gene. The V and J ends lost 6 bases and 6 bases respectively, with 15 bases between them. This CDR3 has 13 residues. Germline loops: CDR1 SNHLY, CDR2 FYNNEI. CDR3: CASSELFLREQYF. The CDR3 DNA is TGTGCCAGCAGCGAACTGTTTCTCCGCGAGCAGTACTTC.

CDR3 in DNA: TGCGCCAGCAGCCAAGTTCTGACAGATAACACCGGGGAGCTGTTTTTT. This gives the protein CASSQVLTDNTGELFF. The V call is TRBV4-1, the J call TRBJ2-2; tentatively, D is TRBD1 (5 bases). The CDR3 has 16 residues. The ends were cut back, 1 base at V and 2 bases at J, with 11 bases in the middle. Germline V CDR1 and CDR2: MGHRA, YSYEKL.

The chain is built from TRBV28 and TRBJ2-1, with D possibly being TRBD2 (6 bases). CDR1 MDHEN and CDR2 SYDVKM come from the germline V gene. Trimming pared 7 bases from V and 8 bases from J, leaving 27 bases between. This CDR3 spans 17 amino acids. The CDR3 region is CASKAGVRGGRWDEQFF. The CDR3 region has the DNA TGTGCCAGCAAAGCGGGCGTGAGGGGCGGGCGCTGGGATGAGCAGTTCTTC.

The genes are TRBV3-1 and TRBJ2-7; 8 bases are a match to TRBD1. After removal of 4 bases from V and 4 bases from J, the junction contained 6 bases not matched to a gene. Germline assignment: CDR1 LGHDT and CDR2 YNNKEL (reference sequence). The CDR3 extends over 14 amino acids. The CDR3 sequence: CASSLQGARYEQYF. The CDR3 DNA reads TGTGCCAGCAGCCTCCAGGGGGCGCGTTACGAGCAGTACTTC.

This chain connects TRBV9 to TRBJ1-5; D ambiguous. This CDR3 spans 15 amino acids. Looked up from germline, CDR1 is SGDLS and CDR2 is YYNGEE. Trimming removed 1 base from V and 3 bases from J, with 11 bases in between. Written as DNA, the CDR3 is TGTGCCAGCAGCGTATCTCCGATGCCCAATCAGCCCCAGCATTTT. This sequence encodes CASSVSPMPNQPQHF.

The chain uses TRBV28 and TRBJ2-6; the D is unclear. In germline, CDR1 is MDHEN, CDR2 SYDVKM. The CDR3 extends over 14 amino acids. V lost 7 bases, J lost 1 base, and 8 bases lay in between. The CDR3 is CASIKRSGANVLTF. CDR3 nucleotides: TGTGCCAGCATCAAGCGATCTGGGGCCAACGTCCTGACTTTC. Complete variable domain (other parts from reference TRBV28 and TRBJ2-6): DVKVTQSSRYLVKRTGEKVFLECVQDMDHENMFWYRQDPGLGLRLIYFSYDVKMKEKGDIPEGYSVSREKKERFSLILESASTNQTSMYLCASIKRSGANVLTFGAGSRLTVL.

The rearrangement links TRBV15 to TRBJ1-5; D not resolved. Trimming took off 0 bases at V and 5 bases at J, with 5 bases between the two ends. The CDR3 is made up of 13 amino acids. Germline V CDR1 and CDR2: LNHNV, YYDKDF (reference sequence). This CDR3 is CATSRDEYQPQHF. The CDR3 DNA sequence: TGTGCCACCAGCAGAGATGAATATCAGCCCCAGCATTTT.

This chain uses TRBV29-1 with TRBJ1-4; TRBD1 aligns across 8 bases. CDR3 length: 14 amino acids. Germline CDR1 SQVTM, CDR2 ANQGSEA. J gave up 6 bases and V 3 bases, and 6 bases lay outside the gene matches. The CDR3 is CSVDLGQGDEKLFF. DNA for the CDR3: TGCAGCGTTGATCTTGGACAGGGAGATGAAAAACTGTTTTTT.

J is TRBJ2-5 and V is TRBV6-5; D is perhaps TRBD2 (5 bases). The germline V gene encodes CDR1 MNHEY and CDR2 SVGAGI. V lost 6 bases and J 5 bases, leaving 19 bases between the germline ends. This CDR3 has 15 amino acids. The DNA for the CDR3 is TGTGCCAGCAGCTCCCTCGGAGGAGTTGGGGAGACCCAGTACTTC. Translating gives CASSSLGGVGETQYF.